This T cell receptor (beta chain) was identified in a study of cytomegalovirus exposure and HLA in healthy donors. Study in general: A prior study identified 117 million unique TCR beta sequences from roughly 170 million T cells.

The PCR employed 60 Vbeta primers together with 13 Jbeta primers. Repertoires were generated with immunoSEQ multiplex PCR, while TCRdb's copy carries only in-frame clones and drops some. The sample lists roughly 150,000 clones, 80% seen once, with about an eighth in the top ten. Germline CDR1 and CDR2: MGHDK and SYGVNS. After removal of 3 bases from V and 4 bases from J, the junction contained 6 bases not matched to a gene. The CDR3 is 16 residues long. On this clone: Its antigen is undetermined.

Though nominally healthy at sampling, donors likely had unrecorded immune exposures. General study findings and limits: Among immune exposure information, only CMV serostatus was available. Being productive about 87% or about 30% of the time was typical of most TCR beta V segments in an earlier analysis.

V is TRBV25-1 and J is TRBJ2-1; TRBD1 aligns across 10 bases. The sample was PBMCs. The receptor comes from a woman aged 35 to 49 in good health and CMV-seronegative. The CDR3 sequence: CASSDPTGGLYNEQFF. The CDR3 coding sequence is TGTGCCAGCAGTGACCCGACAGGGGGCCTATACAATGAGCAGTTCTTC.